The clone carrying this TCR beta chain was picked up many times. Antigen unknown. This sample stems from a study of T cells after posttransplantation cyclophosphamide. Cyclophosphamide on days +3 and +4 followed busulfan-fludarabine conditioning and a marrow graft. Assay: immunoSEQ multiplex PCR; the TCRdb copy retains only in-frame clones and omits some. The data show 12,000 or so clones, with none appearing a single time. General observations from the study: Later post-transplant blood repertoires were often dominated by donor CD8+ memory clones. Recipient CMV seropositivity and CMV reactivation strongly tracked TRB clonality. Blood and skin or GI T cell repertoires showed limited TRB overlap.

V shed 1 base, J shed 10 bases, and the junction held 12 bases outside the gene matches. The CDR3 is 14 amino acids. Germline CDR1 GTSNPN, CDR2 SVGIG (reference sequence). This receptor was obtained from a female patient aged 40-49 years who received an allogeneic stem cell transplant from a related donor, was CMV-positive, and had acute GVHD only. A subset of T cells may come from the graft donor. This chain joins TRBV30 and TRBJ1-1; 7 nucleotides align to TRBD1. The material was PBMCs, obtained after allogeneic stem cell transplant with posttransplant cyclophosphamide. CDR3 sequence reads: CAWSGSPGQPRAFF. The CDR3 nucleotides read TGTGCCTGGAGTGGTAGCCCGGGACAGCCGCGAGCTTTCTTT.